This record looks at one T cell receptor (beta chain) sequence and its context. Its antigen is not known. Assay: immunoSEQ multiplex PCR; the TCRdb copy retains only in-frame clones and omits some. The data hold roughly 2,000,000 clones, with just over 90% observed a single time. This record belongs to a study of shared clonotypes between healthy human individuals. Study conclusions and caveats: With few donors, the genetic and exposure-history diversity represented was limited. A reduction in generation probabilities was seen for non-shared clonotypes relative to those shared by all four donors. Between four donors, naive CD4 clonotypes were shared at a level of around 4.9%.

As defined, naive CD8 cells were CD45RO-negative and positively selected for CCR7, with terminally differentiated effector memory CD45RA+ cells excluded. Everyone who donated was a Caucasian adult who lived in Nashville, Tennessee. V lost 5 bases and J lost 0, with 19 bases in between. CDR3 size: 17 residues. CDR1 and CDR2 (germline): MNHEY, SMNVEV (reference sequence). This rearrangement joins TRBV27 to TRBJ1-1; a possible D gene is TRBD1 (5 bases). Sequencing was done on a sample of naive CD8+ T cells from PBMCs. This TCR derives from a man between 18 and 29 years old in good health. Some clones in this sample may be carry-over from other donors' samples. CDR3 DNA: TGTGCCAGCAGTAGAACCACGACAGATCTCATGAACACTGAAGCTTTCTTT. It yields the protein CASSRTTTDLMNTEAFF.